Below are 29 T cell receptor beta chains sequenced from a single sample in a study of cytomegalovirus exposure and HLA in healthy donors. In the PCR, 60 Vbeta and 13 Jbeta primers were used. This table comes from immunoSEQ multiplex PCR, and its TCRdb copy is limited to in-frame clones, with some not included. The repertoire consists of 150,000 to 200,000 clones, with roughly 75% occurring once and the leading ten covering 4.5% to 6%. Sample: PBMCs. These receptors originate from a man aged 40-49 years in good health and CMV-seronegative.

The chain links TRBV19 to TRBJ2-5; 7 bases agree with TRBD1. CDR3 length: 15 amino acids. From germline, CDR1 is LNHDA and CDR2 SQIVND (reference sequence). Trimming took 4 bases from V and 1 from J; bases not matched to a gene: 6. CDR3 loop: CASSNLRGTQETQYF. The CDR3 coding sequence is TGTGCCAGTAGTAACCTCAGGGGGACCCAAGAGACCCAGTACTTC.

The chain joins TRBV5-1 to TRBJ2-5; 8 bases are shared with TRBD2. The CDR3 spans 15 residues. Germline V gives CDR1 SGHRS, CDR2 YFSETQ. J was trimmed by 0 bases and V by 0 bases; bases with no gene match: 1. Here the CDR3 reads CASSLAGLDQETQYF. The CDR3 nucleotides are TGCGCCAGCAGCTTGGCGGGACTAGACCAAGAGACCCAGTACTTC.

V is TRBV9 and J is TRBJ2-5; 8 bases line up with TRBD2. The CDR3 consists of 12 residues. V was clipped by 4 bases and J by 6 bases; unmatched bases: 2. Germline V lookup: CDR1 SGDLS, CDR2 YYNGEE. The CDR3 DNA follows: TGTGCCAGCAGCAGCGGGGGTCAGACCCAGTACTTC. It codes for CASSSGGQTQYF.

The rearrangement uses TRBV9 and TRBJ2-2; D uncertain. CDR3 length equals 13 residues. Germline CDR1 reads SGDLS; CDR2 reads YYNGEE. V was trimmed by 3 bases and J by 7 bases, leaving 10 bases between them. In DNA form, the CDR3 reads TGTGCCAGCAGCGGACTTAAGTACGGGGAGCTGTTTTTT. Encoded protein: CASSGLKYGELFF.

The chain joins TRBV29-1 to TRBJ2-5; D is uncertain. Near its end, the DNA agrees better with TRBJ2-7, so the J call may be wrong. The CDR3 totals 16 residues. Germline CDR1 SQVTM, CDR2 ANQGSEA. The CDR3 here is CSVRTTAPLSSYEQYF. Here the CDR3 DNA reads TGCAGCGTCCGCACGACTGCCCCGTTAAGCTCCTACGAGCAGTACTTC.

The chain joins TRBV28 to TRBJ2-4, with 8 bases matching TRBD2. Germline V lookup: CDR1 MDHEN, CDR2 SYDVKM. After removal of 5 bases from V and 6 bases from J, the junction contained 9 bases not matched to a gene. CDR3 size: 15 residues. This chain's CDR3 is CASSPRGGAVNIQYF. The CDR3 DNA reads as TGTGCCAGCAGTCCTCGGGGGGGGGCAGTAAACATTCAGTACTTC.

The V gene is TRBV4-3, the J gene TRBJ1-1, with D perhaps matching TRBD1 (6 bases). Germline V CDR1 and CDR2: LGHNA, YSLEER. The length of the CDR3 is 16 residues. V dropped 5 bases and J dropped 0 bases, with 16 bases sitting between them. The DNA for the CDR3 is TGCGCCAGCAGCGAAAGGACAGTGCTCATGAACACTGAAGCTTTCTTT. This encodes CASSERTVLMNTEAFF.

Points on this clone: Other DNA sequences in the sample encode the same CDR3. The chain joins TRBV5-1 to TRBJ1-1, with D hard to call. This CDR3 is built from 15 residues. CDR1 and CDR2 from the germline V gene are SGHRS and YFSETQ. V lost 0 bases and J 0 bases, leaving 9 bases between the germline ends. The CDR3 sequence is CASSLVAGLNTEAFF. CDR3 sequence (DNA): TGCGCCAGCAGCTTGGTGGCAGGCTTGAACACTGAAGCTTTCTTT. The full variable domain, with the rest looked up from reference TRBV5-1 and TRBJ1-1, is KAGVTQTPRYLIKTRGQQVTLSCSPISGHRSVSWYQQTPGQGLQFLFEYFSETQRNKGNFPGRFSGRQFSNSRSEMNVSTLELGDSALYLCASSLVAGLNTEAFFGQGTRLTVV.

This clone has a handful of counts. The rearrangement links TRBV12-2 to TRBJ2-3; whether TRBD2, the table's D call, matches the DNA was not checked. TRBV12-2 is annotated as a pseudogene. This CDR3 is built from 17 residues. The CDR3 DNA sequence: TGTGCAAGTCGCTTAGTTGCCACTACAACTAGCACAGATACGCAGTATTTT. Protein: CASRLVATTTSTDTQYF.

This clone was counted only a few times. This chain connects TRBV4-3 to TRBJ1-6, with D possibly being TRBD1 (5 bases). CDR3 length: 17 residues. CDR1 is LGHNA, CDR2 YSLEER, per germline. With 3 bases removed from V and 5 bases from J, the gap between germline ends came to 17 bases. The CDR3: CASSQARQNANNSPLHF. The CDR3 nucleotides are TGCGCCAGCAGCCAGGCTAGACAGAATGCCAATAATTCACCCCTCCACTTT.

The genes are TRBV5-1 and TRBJ2-2; 9 bases agree with TRBD2. Germline V CDR1 and CDR2: SGHRS, YFSETQ. This CDR3 has 16 amino acids. Unmatched junction bases numbered 2, after V lost 0 bases and J lost 2 bases. The CDR3 here is CASSLVAGANTGELFF. CDR3 sequence (DNA): TGCGCCAGCAGCTTGGTAGCGGGAGCAAACACCGGGGAGCTGTTTTTT.

This clone was observed a single time. This chain connects TRBV19 to TRBJ2-7, with a possible D match to TRBD1 (5 bases). Germline assignment: CDR1 LNHDA and CDR2 SQIVND (reference sequence). Trimming pared 5 bases from V and 1 base from J, leaving 18 bases between. The CDR3 has 16 amino acids. For the CDR3, the DNA is TGTGCCAGTAGTCCAGGACACGCAGGACAATCCTACGAGCAGTACTTC. Translating gives CASSPGHAGQSYEQYF.

This chain connects TRBV29-1 to TRBJ1-1, with D maybe TRBD1 (5 bases). V lost 7 bases and J 5 bases, leaving 20 bases between the germline ends. This CDR3 comprises 14 residues. Per germline, CDR1 SQVTM and CDR2 ANQGSEA. The CDR3 DNA sequence: TGCAGCGCTCTCCCCCCCCAGGGAGGGACTGAAGCTTTCTTT. Translation gives CSALPPQGGTEAFF.

This clone appeared a few times. The chain employs TRBV6-1 and TRBJ1-2, with 8 bases that match TRBD1. This CDR3 contains 15 residues. The trim removed 6 bases at V and 4 bases at J, leaving 10 bases unmatched. CDR1 and CDR2 (germline): MNHNS, SASEGT. CDR3 sequence reads: CASRLLYRGVYGYTF. DNA for the CDR3: TGTGCCAGCAGACTACTTTACAGGGGGGTCTATGGCTACACCTTC.

The J gene is TRBJ1-1, the V gene TRBV5-1; D remains unclear. The CDR3 has 13 residues. V lost 0 bases to trimming and J lost 6 bases, with 9 bases between them. The germline V gene has CDR1 SGHRS and CDR2 YFSETQ. DNA for the CDR3: TGCGCCAGCAGCTTGGCCTTCGGGGCTGAAGCTTTCTTT. Amino acid sequence: CASSLAFGAEAFF.

The chain joins TRBV7-2 to TRBJ2-7; TRBD1 is a possible D gene (5 bases). Germline V gives CDR1 SGHTA, CDR2 FQGNSA. The CDR3 consists of 16 residues. Trimming shortened V by 4 bases and J by 0 bases, and 16 bases separated the two germline ends. The chain's CDR3 is CASSSSPTVSSYEQYF. CDR3 in DNA: TGTGCCAGCAGCTCCTCACCGACAGTGTCCTCCTACGAGCAGTACTTC.

V gene TRBV5-1 combines with J gene TRBJ2-1, with D possibly TRBD2 on 6 matching bases. The germline V and J ends were trimmed by 0 bases and 7 bases, with 11 bases remaining between them. CDR3 length: 14 amino acids. Germline lookup yields CDR1 SGHRS and CDR2 YFSETQ. As DNA, the CDR3 is TGCGCCAGCAGCTTGGCGGGAGAGAGGAATGAGCAGTTCTTC. Its translation: CASSLAGERNEQFF.

This rearrangement joins TRBV5-1 to TRBJ1-5, with TRBD1 matching over 7 bases. V shed 4 bases and J 2 bases; nucleotides not matched to a gene: 12. From germline, CDR1 is SGHRS and CDR2 YFSETQ. This CDR3 spans 17 amino acids. The CDR3 here is CASSPGTDNIGNQPQHF. CDR3 coding DNA: TGCGCCAGCAGCCCCGGGACAGATAACATAGGCAATCAGCCCCAGCATTTT.

The V call is TRBV25-1, the J call TRBJ2-5, with TRBD2 as a possible D gene (6 bases). Germline V CDR1 and CDR2: MGHDK, SYGVNS. The CDR3 length is 16 residues. With 1 base removed from V and 2 bases from J, the gap between germline ends came to 14 bases. The CDR3 region is CASSEWGGARQETQYF. The DNA of the CDR3 is TGTGCCAGCAGTGAATGGGGCGGGGCCAGACAAGAGACCCAGTACTTC.

The rearrangement uses TRBV19 and TRBJ1-3; 8 bases are a match to TRBD1. Germline assignment: CDR1 LNHDA and CDR2 SQIVND (reference sequence). This CDR3 is 15 amino acids long. V shed 5 bases, J shed 4 bases, and the junction held 7 bases outside the gene matches. CDR3 nucleotide sequence: TGTGCCAGTAGTCCAGACAGGGGTGCGGGAAACACCATATATTTT. Translated: CASSPDRGAGNTIYF.

This chain uses TRBV5-1 with TRBJ2-5; 8 nucleotides line up with TRBD1. CDR3 length equals 15 residues. The ends lost 4 bases at V and 5 bases at J; junction bases unmatched: 10. Germline CDR1 and CDR2: SGHRS and YFSETQ. In nucleotides, the CDR3 is TGCGCCAGCAGCCAGACAGGGGCGACCCAGGAGACCCAGTACTTC. Residues: CASSQTGATQETQYF.

The chain employs TRBV9 and TRBJ2-7; 13 positions agree with TRBD2. This CDR3 is built from 15 residues. J gave up 2 bases and V 3 bases, and 2 bases lay outside the gene matches. CDR1 and CDR2 from the germline V gene are SGDLS and YYNGEE. The CDR3 sequence is CASSATSGGTYEQYF. The CDR3 bases are TGTGCCAGCAGCGCGACTAGCGGGGGGACCTACGAGCAGTACTTC. Combining the CDR3 with reference TRBV9 and TRBJ2-7 gives the whole variable domain DSGVTQTPKHLITATGQRVTLRCSPRSGDLSVYWYQQSLDQGLQFLIQYYNGEERAKGNILERFSAQQFPDLHSELNLSSLELGDSALYFCASSATSGGTYEQYFGPGTRLTVT.

The chain joins TRBV4-3 to TRBJ2-1, with TRBD2 matching 9 bases. The V gene end was trimmed by 2 bases and the J gene end by 4 bases; junction bases not matched to a gene: 6. The CDR3 consists of 16 residues. Germline lookup yields CDR1 LGHNA and CDR2 YSLEER. This CDR3 is CASSQQIAGEYNEQFF. The CDR3 DNA reads TGCGCCAGCAGCCAACAAATAGCGGGGGAGTACAATGAGCAGTTCTTC.

This chain uses TRBV5-1 with TRBJ2-1; 13 nucleotides match TRBD2. Germline CDR1 reads SGHRS; CDR2 reads YFSETQ. The CDR3 sequence is 16 residues long. V was pared by 4 bases and J by 7 bases, with 8 bases of the junction left unmatched. CDR3 bases: TGCGCCAGCAGCCCTTGGACTAGCGGGAGAGAAAATGAGCAGTTCTTC. Translation: CASSPWTSGRENEQFF. The variable domain in full, completed from reference TRBV5-1 and TRBJ2-1, reads KAGVTQTPRYLIKTRGQQVTLSCSPISGHRSVSWYQQTPGQGLQFLFEYFSETQRNKGNFPGRFSGRQFSNSRSEMNVSTLELGDSALYLCASSPWTSGRENEQFFGPGTRLTVL.

The chain joins TRBV9 to TRBJ1-2, with D maybe TRBD1 (5 bases). Trimming left V 0 bases short and J 7 bases short, with 16 bases between. The CDR3 spans 15 residues. CDR1 and CDR2 (germline): SGDLS, YYNGEE. DNA for the CDR3: TGTGCCAGCAGCGTAGACGCGTATCCCCAGGGTGGCTACACCTTC. Protein: CASSVDAYPQGGYTF.

The rearrangement uses TRBV7-9 and TRBJ2-3, with D possibly matching TRBD2 (6 bases). The CDR3 is made up of 12 amino acids. V was cut by 5 bases and J by 8 bases, with 11 bases left in between. Germline CDR1 reads SEHNR; CDR2 reads FQNEAQ (reference sequence). As DNA, the CDR3 is TGTGCCAGCAGCCCTAGCGCGGTTACGCAGTATTTT. It is translated as CASSPSAVTQYF.

The genes are TRBV30 and TRBJ1-5; 8 positions match TRBD1. CDR1 is GTSNPN and CDR2 is SVGIG in the germline V gene (reference sequence). The trim removed 0 bases at V and 6 bases at J, leaving 13 bases unmatched. The CDR3 length is 17 residues. Here the CDR3 DNA reads TGTGCCTGGAGTGTCCAAAGAACAGGGGGTGGAGGTCAGCCCCAGCATTTT. This encodes CAWSVQRTGGGGQPQHF.

In the case of this clone: Its ends do not fully match the called genes, so a read error is possible. Written as DNA, the CDR3 is TGTGCCAGTAGTGTAGACCAGGGACTAGCGGGAGGATCGTTCTTC. Encoded protein: CASSVDQGLAGGSFF. The chain employs TRBV19 and TRBJ2-1, with 15 bases lining up with TRBD2. Germline CDR1 and CDR2: LNHDA and SQIVND (reference sequence). This CDR3 spans 15 amino acids.

The rearrangement joins TRBV7-2 to TRBJ1-2; 11 bases are shared with TRBD1. The CDR3 totals 14 residues. Germline V lookup: CDR1 SGHTA, CDR2 FQGNSA. V lost 5 bases, J lost 4 bases, and 3 bases stayed unmatched. DNA of the CDR3: TGTGCCAGCAGCCTGGACAGGGGGCCCTATGGCTACACCTTC. Translating it yields CASSLDRGPYGYTF.